This entry lists 9 T cell receptor beta chains sequenced from one sample in a study of T cells in Graves' hyperthyroidism and ophthalmopathy. From RNA transcripts, TCR beta CDR3 regions were amplified. HTBI primers were the set used in a first-round RT-PCR of the TCR CDR3. TCRdb reanalysed the multiplex PCR reads using MiXCR and keeps one entry per CDR3 protein. This sample yields 500,000 to 750,000 distinct CDR3 sequences, of which 14% are seen a single time; 6.5% to 9% belongs to the top ten. The sequenced sample consisted of blood. The receptors were gathered from a woman under 30 with Graves' ophthalmopathy.

This clonotype appeared many times. The rearrangement joins TRBV12-3 or TRBV12-4 to TRBJ2-7; D uncertain. The length of the CDR3 is 11 residues. Trimming took off 6 bases at V and 5 bases at J, with 8 bases between the two ends. The CDR3 DNA sequence: TGTGCCAGCAGCCGATGGAACGAGCAGTACTTC. The encoded protein is CASSRWNEQYF.

The V and J genes are TRBV25-1 and TRBJ2-1; D not resolved. The germline gives CDR1 MGHDK, CDR2 SYGVNS. This CDR3 has 14 residues. The ends were cut back, 0 bases at V and 3 bases at J, with 6 bases in the middle. The CDR3 DNA is TGTGCCAGCAGTGAATATAGTCTCTACAATGAGCAGTTCTTC. Protein: CASSEYSLYNEQFF.

This clonotype was picked up many times. The chain combines TRBV30 with TRBJ2-7; D tentatively fits TRBD1 or TRBD2 (5 bases each). The length of the CDR3 is 14 residues. Germline V CDR1 and CDR2: GTSNPN, SVGIG (reference sequence). Deletions cut 2 bases from V and 5 bases from J, with 16 bases between. The CDR3 sequence is CAWSHRDDSHEQYF. The CDR3 bases are TGTGCCTGGAGTCACCGGGACGACAGTCACGAGCAGTACTTC.

This sequence joins TRBV7-9 and TRBJ1-5, with 7 bases matching TRBD1. V dropped 5 bases and J dropped 4; count of bases not matched to a gene: 8. Germline V gene sequence: CDR1 SEHNR, CDR2 FQNEAQ (reference sequence). This CDR3 region has 15 residues. The CDR3 region has the DNA TGTGCCAGCAGCAAAACAGGGGTTCGGAATCAGCCCCAGCATTTT. Residues: CASSKTGVRNQPQHF.

This chain uses TRBV12-3 or TRBV12-4 with TRBJ2-1, with D perhaps TRBD1 (7 bases). The length of the CDR3 is 14 residues. Trimming removed 1 base from V and 16 bases from J, with 20 bases in between. This CDR3 is CASSLDANGGTVFF. The CDR3 bases are TGTGCCAGCAGTTTAGACGCAAATGGGGGGACAGTCTTCTTC.

This chain uses TRBV20-1 with TRBJ1-6; weak D call: TRBD1 (6 bases). V was trimmed by 4 bases and J by 13 bases, leaving 29 bases between them. Germline loops: CDR1 DFQATT, CDR2 SNEGSKA (reference sequence). The CDR3 runs to 17 residues. In DNA form, the CDR3 reads TGCAGTGCTAACCCACTTCAAATGGGGCCAGGGGAATTTCCCCTCCACTTT. It is translated as CSANPLQMGPGEFPLHF.

With respect to this clonotype: Given a much more abundant clone one base away, this may be a read error. V gene TRBV7-9 combines with J gene TRBJ2-3, with D maybe TRBD2 (6 bases). Germline V gene lookup returns CDR1 SEHNR and CDR2 FQNEAQ (reference sequence). This CDR3 comprises 16 residues. This CDR3 reads CAGRDSSGLSTDTQYF. CDR3 in DNA: TGTGCCGGCAGGGACTCATCGGGGCTTAGCACAGATACGCAGTATTTT.

This clonotype was observed at least ten times. The CDR3 reads CASTERGAGYGYTF. For the CDR3, the DNA is TGTGCCAGCACCGAAAGGGGGGCTGGCTATGGCTACACCTTC. The rearrangement uses TRBV6-1 and TRBJ1-2; possible D gene TRBD1, 6 bases. The CDR3 is 14 residues long. Germline V CDR1 and CDR2: MNHNS, SASEGT. V was clipped by 7 bases and J by 4 bases, with 16 bases between them.

This clonotype was seen a few times. The chain carries TRBV6-1 and TRBJ2-1; D gene unclear. The CDR3 sequence is 12 residues long. CDR1 is MNHNS, CDR2 SASEGT, per germline. Trimming took off 3 bases at V and 5 bases at J, with 5 bases between the two ends. The CDR3 bases are TGTGCCAGCAGTGAGTGGCACAATGAGCAGTTCTTC. Encoded protein: CASSEWHNEQFF.